This TCR beta chain derives from a study of regulatory T cells in long-lasting Graves disease. Study-level information: Antithyroid drug use was under 3 months in newly diagnosed Graves' patients.

General study findings and limits: Those with persistent Graves' had less TCR diversity than newly diagnosed patients.

Comment on this clonotype: As yet, its antigen is unknown.

Time point given: newly diagnosed GD, antithyroid drugs for less than 3 months. With RNA extracted from PBMCs as input, the TCR library was made. V was pared by 3 bases and J by 3 bases, with 7 bases of the junction left unmatched. CDR1 and CDR2 from the germline V gene are SGHTA and FQGTGA. The CDR3 runs to 16 residues. Building of the TCR beta libraries involved iRepertoire HTBI primers and Arm-PCR of CDR3 regions. MiXCR, applied by TCRdb to the multiplex PCR reads, yields one record per CDR3 protein. The sample comprises fewer than 350,000 distinct CDR3 sequences, 18% of which are singletons, and more than 30% rests with the top ten.

Sequenced material: peripheral blood mononuclear cells (PBMCs), taken at new diagnosis, from a patient treated with antithyroid drugs. This chain connects TRBV7-3 to TRBJ2-1; the match to TRBD1 covers 8 bases. This sequence originates from a female donor with Graves disease. CDR3 region: CASSLTGTGNYNEQFF. As DNA, the CDR3 is TGTGCCAGCAGCTTGACCGGGACAGGAAACTACAATGAGCAGTTCTTC.